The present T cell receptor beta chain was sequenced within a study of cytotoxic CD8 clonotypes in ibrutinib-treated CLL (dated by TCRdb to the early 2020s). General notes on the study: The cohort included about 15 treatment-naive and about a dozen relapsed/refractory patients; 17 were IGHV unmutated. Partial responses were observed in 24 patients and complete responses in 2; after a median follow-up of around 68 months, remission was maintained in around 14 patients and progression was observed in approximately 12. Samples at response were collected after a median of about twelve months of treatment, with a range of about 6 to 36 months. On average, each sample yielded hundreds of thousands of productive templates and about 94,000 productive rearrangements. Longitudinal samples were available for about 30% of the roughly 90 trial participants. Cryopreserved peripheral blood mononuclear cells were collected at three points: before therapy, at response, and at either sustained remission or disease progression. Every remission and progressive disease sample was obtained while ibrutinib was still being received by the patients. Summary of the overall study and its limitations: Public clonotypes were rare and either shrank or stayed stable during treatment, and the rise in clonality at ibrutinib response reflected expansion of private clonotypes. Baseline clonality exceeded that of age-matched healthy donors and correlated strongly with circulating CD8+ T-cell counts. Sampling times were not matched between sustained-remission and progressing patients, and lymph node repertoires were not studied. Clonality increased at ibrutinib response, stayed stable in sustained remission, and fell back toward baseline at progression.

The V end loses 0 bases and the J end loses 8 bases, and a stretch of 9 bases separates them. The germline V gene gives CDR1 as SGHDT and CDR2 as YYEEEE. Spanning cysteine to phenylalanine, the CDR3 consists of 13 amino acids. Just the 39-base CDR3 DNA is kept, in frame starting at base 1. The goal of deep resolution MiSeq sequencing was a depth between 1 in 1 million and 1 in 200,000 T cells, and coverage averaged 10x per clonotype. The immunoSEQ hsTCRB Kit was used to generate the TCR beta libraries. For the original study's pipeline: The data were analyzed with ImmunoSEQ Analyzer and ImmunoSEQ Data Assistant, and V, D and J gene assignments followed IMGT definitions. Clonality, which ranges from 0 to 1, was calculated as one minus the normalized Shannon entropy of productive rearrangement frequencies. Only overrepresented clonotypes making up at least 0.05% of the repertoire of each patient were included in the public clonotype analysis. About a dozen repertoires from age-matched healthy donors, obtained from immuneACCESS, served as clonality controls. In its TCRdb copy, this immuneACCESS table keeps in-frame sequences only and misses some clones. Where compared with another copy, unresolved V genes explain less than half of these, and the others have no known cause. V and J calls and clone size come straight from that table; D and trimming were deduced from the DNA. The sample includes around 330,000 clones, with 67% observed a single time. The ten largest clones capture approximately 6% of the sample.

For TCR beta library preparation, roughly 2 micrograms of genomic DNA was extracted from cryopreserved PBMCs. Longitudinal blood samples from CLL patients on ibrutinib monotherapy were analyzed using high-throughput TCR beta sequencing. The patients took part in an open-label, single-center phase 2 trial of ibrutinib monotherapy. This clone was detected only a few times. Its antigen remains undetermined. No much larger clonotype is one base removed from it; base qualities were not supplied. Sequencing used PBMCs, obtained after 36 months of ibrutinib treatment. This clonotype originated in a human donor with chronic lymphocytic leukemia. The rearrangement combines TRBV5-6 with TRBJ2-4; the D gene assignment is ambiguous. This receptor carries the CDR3 CASSLEVADIQYF. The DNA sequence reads TGTGCCAGCAGCTTGGAAGTGGCGGACATTCAGTACTTC.